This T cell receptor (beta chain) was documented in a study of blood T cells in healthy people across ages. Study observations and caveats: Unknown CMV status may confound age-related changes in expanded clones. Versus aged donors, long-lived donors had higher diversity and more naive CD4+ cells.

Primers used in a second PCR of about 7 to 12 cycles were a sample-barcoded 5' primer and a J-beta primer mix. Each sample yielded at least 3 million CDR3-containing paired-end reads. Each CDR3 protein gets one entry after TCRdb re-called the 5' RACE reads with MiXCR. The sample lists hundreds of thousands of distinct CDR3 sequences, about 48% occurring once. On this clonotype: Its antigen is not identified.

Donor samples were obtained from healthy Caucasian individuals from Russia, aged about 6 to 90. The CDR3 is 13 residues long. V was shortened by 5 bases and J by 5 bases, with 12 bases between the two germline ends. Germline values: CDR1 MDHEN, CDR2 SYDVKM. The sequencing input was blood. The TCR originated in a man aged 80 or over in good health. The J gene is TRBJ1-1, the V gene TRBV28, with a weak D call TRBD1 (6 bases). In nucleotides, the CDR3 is TGTGCCAGCAGTGGGGGGGCTGGGACTGAAGCTTTCTTT. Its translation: CASSGGAGTEAFF.